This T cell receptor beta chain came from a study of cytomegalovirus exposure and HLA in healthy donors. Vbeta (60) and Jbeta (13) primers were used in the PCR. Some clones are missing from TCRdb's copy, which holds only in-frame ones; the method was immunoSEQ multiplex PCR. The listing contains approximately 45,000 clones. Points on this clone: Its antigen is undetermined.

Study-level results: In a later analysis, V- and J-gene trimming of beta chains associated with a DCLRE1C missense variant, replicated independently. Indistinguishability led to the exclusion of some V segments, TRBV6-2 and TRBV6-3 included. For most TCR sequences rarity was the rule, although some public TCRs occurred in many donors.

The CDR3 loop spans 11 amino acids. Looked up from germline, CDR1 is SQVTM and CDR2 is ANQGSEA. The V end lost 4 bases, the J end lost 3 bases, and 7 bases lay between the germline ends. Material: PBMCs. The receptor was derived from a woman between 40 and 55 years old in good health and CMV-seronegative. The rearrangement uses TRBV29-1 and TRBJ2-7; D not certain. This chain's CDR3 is CSVALSYEQYF. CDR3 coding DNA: TGCAGCGTTGCTCTTAGCTACGAGCAGTACTTC.